A selection of T cell receptor beta chains follows, all from one sample in a study of shared clonotypes between healthy human individuals. TCRdb's copy holds only in-frame clones and misses some; the assay was immunoSEQ multiplex PCR. The table records around 600,000 clones, about 98% of them present only once. Sequencing was carried out using naive CD8+ T cells sorted from blood. These receptors were obtained from a young man in good health. The CDR3 runs from the conserved cysteine through the conserved F or W. Fields, in order: clone size, D gene, V gene, J gene, CDR3 protein, CDR3 DNA. A D gene is named only where the DNA matches it firmly. Clone size, where shown, is once, few, many, or a class for clones that have expanded.

>.|.|TRBV28|TRBJ1-2
CASSSGGPANYGYTF
TGTGCCAGCAGTTCCGGGGGGCCGGCTAACTATGGCTACACCTTC
>.|.|TRBV28|TRBJ2-7
CASSLPPTYEQYF
TGTGCCAGCAGTTTACCCCCGACCTACGAGCAGTACTTC
>.|TRBD1|TRBV5-6|TRBJ2-7
CASSLGQGLYEQYF
TGTGCCAGCAGCTTGGGACAGGGGCTCTACGAGCAGTACTTC
>.|.|TRBV9|TRBJ2-3
CASSVVPGQDTQYF
TGTGCCAGCAGCGTAGTCCCAGGGCAAGATACGCAGTATTTT
>.|TRBD1|TRBV11-2|TRBJ1-3
CASSLPGGRNTIYF
TGTGCCAGCAGCTTACCAGGGGGCCGAAACACCATATATTTT
>.|.|TRBV27|TRBJ2-1
CASSSLSSSYNEQFF
TGTGCCAGCAGTTCACTTTCTAGCTCCTACAATGAGCAGTTCTTC
>.|TRBD1|TRBV7-9|TRBJ2-2
CASRSQSRDRANTGELFF
TGTGCCAGCAGATCTCAATCGAGGGACAGGGCGAACACCGGGGAGCTGTTTTTT
>once|TRBD1|TRBV7-9|TRBJ1-5
CASSLSGTGVQPQHF
TGTGCCAGCAGCCTCTCCGGGACAGGGGTTCAGCCCCAGCATTTT
>.|.|TRBV19|TRBJ2-7
CASSRGYEQYF
TGTGCCAGTAGTCGGGGCTACGAGCAGTACTTC
>.|.|TRBV5-1|TRBJ1-1
CASSSSGNTEAFF
TGCGCCAGCAGCTCTTCAGGGAACACTGAAGCTTTCTTT
>.|.|TRBV6-1|TRBJ1-5
CASRLQGGWQPQHF
TGTGCCAGCAGGTTACAGGGCGGGTGGCAGCCCCAGCATTTT
>.|TRBD2|TRBV27|TRBJ2-1
CASSPTLSTSPLVYEQFF
TGTGCCAGCAGTCCCACCCTCTCGACTAGCCCCCTAGTGTATGAGCAGTTCTTC
>once|.|TRBV5-5|TRBJ2-5
CASSPLEAETQYF
TGTGCCAGCAGCCCTCTTGAGGCGGAGACCCAGTACTTC
>.|.|TRBV5-5|TRBJ2-5
CASSPGPRIGETQYF
TGTGCCAGCAGCCCCGGGCCGAGAATAGGGGAGACCCAGTACTTC
>.|.|TRBV5-1|TRBJ1-1
CASSLSGMNTEAFF
TGCGCCAGCAGCTTGTCAGGGATGAACACTGAAGCTTTCTTT
>.|TRBD2|TRBV11-2|TRBJ2-3
CASSHKREGIDTQYF
TGTGCCAGCAGCCATAAGCGGGAGGGCATAGATACGCAGTATTTT
>.|TRBD2|TRBV28|TRBJ2-7
CASSFQLAGVGYEQYF
TGTGCCAGCAGTTTCCAACTAGCGGGAGTTGGGTACGAGCAGTACTTC
>.|.|TRBV7-2|TRBJ2-2
CASSFWGGTGELFF
TGTGCCAGCAGCTTCTGGGGCGGAACCGGGGAGCTGTTTTTT
>.|.|TRBV27|TRBJ1-1
CASSSGHLNTEAFF
TGTGCCAGCAGTTCTGGACATCTGAACACTGAAGCTTTCTTT
>.|.|TRBV9|TRBJ1-1
CASGGPSANTEAFF
TGTGCCAGCGGGGGACCCTCCGCCAACACTGAAGCTTTCTTT
>.|.|TRBV19|TRBJ1-3
CASERTGNTIYF
TGTGCCAGTGAACGGACTGGAAACACCATATATTTT
>once|.|TRBV28|TRBJ2-7
CASKSADWLYEQYF
TGTGCCAGCAAATCAGCCGACTGGCTCTACGAGCAGTACTTC
>.|.|TRBV4-1|TRBJ2-2
CASSPDRAESTGELFF
TGCGCCAGCAGCCCTGATCGGGCTGAGAGCACCGGGGAGCTGTTTTTT
>.|.|TRBV7-6|TRBJ2-7
CASSLNLGVEQYF
TGTGCCAGCAGTCTGAACTTGGGGGTCGAGCAGTACTTC
>.|TRBD2|TRBV2|TRBJ2-7
CASSERWGLAVRSSYEQYF
TGTGCCAGCAGTGAAAGGTGGGGACTAGCAGTGCGAAGCTCCTACGAGCAGTACTTC
>.|.|TRBV11-2|TRBJ2-7
CASSPSSYEQYF
TGTGCCAGCAGCCCTTCTAGCTACGAGCAGTACTTC
>.|.|TRBV11-2|TRBJ1-5
CASSLAPNQPQHF
TGTGCCAGCAGCTTAGCCCCCAATCAGCCCCAGCATTTT
>once|.|TRBV6-5|TRBJ1-5
CASSSGPRGQPQHF
TGTGCCAGCAGCTCCGGGCCTCGGGGTCAGCCCCAGCATTTT
>.|.|TRBV14|TRBJ2-7
CASSQDTGSTYEQYF
TGTGCCAGCAGCCAAGATACCGGGTCAACCTACGAGCAGTACTTC
>.|TRBD1|TRBV9|TRBJ2-1
CASSDETGGAYNEQFF
TGTGCCAGCAGCGATGAGACAGGGGGCGCCTACAATGAGCAGTTCTTC
>.|TRBD1|TRBV2|TRBJ2-1
CASSPGTGGSDSSYNEQFF
TGTGCCAGCAGCCCCGGGACAGGGGGAAGTGATAGCTCCTACAATGAGCAGTTCTTC
>.|TRBD1|TRBV27|TRBJ1-2
CASSATGTGFYGYTF
TGTGCCAGCAGTGCCACCGGGACAGGCTTCTATGGCTACACCTTC
>.|.|TRBV4-1|TRBJ2-3
CASSQILGGTDTQYF
TGCGCCAGCAGCCAGATCCTGGGGGGCACAGATACGCAGTATTTT
>.|.|TRBV7-8|TRBJ2-7
CASSLPSTGITYEQYF
TGTGCCAGCAGCTTACCCTCAACCGGGATCACCTACGAGCAGTACTTC
>.|TRBD1|TRBV19|TRBJ2-7
CASSGGTGAYEQYF
TGTGCCAGTAGTGGGGGGACAGGGGCCTACGAGCAGTACTTC
>.|.|TRBV18|TRBJ2-7
CASSPPPGSLFRRYEQYF
TGTGCCAGCTCACCACCGCCAGGAAGTCTTTTTAGGAGGTACGAGCAGTACTTC
>.|.|TRBV9|TRBJ1-2
CASSEETGGYTF
TGTGCCAGCAGCGAAGAGACAGGAGGCTACACCTTC